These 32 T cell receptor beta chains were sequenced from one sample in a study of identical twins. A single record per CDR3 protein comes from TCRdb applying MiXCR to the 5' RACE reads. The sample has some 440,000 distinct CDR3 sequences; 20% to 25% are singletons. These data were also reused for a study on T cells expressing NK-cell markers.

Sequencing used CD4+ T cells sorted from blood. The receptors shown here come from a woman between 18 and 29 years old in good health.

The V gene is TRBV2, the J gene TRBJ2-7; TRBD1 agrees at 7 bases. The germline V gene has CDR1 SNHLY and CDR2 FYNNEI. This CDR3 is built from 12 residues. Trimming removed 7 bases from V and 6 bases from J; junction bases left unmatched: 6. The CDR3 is CASTHRGREQYF. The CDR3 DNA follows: TGTGCCAGCACTCACAGGGGACGCGAGCAGTACTTC.

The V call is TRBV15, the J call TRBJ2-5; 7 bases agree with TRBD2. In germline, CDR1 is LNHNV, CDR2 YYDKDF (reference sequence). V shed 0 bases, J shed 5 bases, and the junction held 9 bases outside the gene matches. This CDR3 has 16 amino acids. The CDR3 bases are TGTGCCACCAGCAGAGAAGGAGGGAGGGCCTGGGAGACCCAGTACTTC. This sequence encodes CATSREGGRAWETQYF.

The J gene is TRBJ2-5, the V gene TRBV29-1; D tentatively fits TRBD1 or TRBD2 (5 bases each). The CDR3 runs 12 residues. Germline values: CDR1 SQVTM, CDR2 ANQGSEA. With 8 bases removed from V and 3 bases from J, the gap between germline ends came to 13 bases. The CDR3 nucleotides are TGCAGCCTCTGGGACGTTGAAGAGACCCAGTACTTC. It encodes CSLWDVEETQYF.

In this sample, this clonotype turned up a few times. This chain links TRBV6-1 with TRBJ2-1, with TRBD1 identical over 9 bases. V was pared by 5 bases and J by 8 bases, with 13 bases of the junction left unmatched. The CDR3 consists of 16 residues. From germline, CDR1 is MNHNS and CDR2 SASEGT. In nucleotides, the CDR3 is TGTGCCAGCAGTCGGCCCATCGGGACAGGGTCAGATGAGCAGTTCTTC. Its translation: CASSRPIGTGSDEQFF.

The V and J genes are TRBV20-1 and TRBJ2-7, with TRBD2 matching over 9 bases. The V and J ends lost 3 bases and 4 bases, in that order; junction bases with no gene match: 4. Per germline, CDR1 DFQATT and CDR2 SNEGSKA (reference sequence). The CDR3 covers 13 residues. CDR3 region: CSASLAGRYEQYF. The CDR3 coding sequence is TGCAGTGCTAGCCTAGCGGGGCGTTACGAGCAGTACTTC.

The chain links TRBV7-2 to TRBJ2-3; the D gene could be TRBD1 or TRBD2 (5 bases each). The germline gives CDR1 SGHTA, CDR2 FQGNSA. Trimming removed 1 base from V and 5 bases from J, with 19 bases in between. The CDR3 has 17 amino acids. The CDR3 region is CASSLVFWDRVRDTQYF. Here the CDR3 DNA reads TGTGCCAGCAGCTTAGTTTTTTGGGACCGCGTCCGAGATACGCAGTATTTT.

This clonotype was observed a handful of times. The DNA for the CDR3 is TGTGCCTCCTCCCAGGGGGGCCTCGGCACCGGGGAGCTGTTTTTT. The encoded protein is CASSQGGLGTGELFF. The chain employs TRBV6-1 and TRBJ2-2; tentatively, D is TRBD1 (7 bases). The CDR3 sequence is 15 residues long. Looked up from germline, CDR1 is MNHNS and CDR2 is SASEGT. The V end was cut by 11 bases, the J end by 4 bases, with 20 bases between.

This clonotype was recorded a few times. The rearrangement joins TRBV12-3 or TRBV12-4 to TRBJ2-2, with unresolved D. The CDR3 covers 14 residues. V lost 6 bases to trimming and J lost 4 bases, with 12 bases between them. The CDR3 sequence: CASRIKTGTGELFF. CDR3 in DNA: TGTGCCAGCAGAATAAAGACGGGCACCGGGGAGCTGTTTTTT.

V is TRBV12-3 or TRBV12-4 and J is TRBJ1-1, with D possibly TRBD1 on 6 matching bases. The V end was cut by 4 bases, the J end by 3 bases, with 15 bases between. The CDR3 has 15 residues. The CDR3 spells CASSSYRARDTEAFF. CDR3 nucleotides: TGTGCCAGCAGTTCCTACAGGGCCAGGGACACTGAAGCTTTCTTT.

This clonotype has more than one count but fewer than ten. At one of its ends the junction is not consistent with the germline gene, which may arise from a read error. CDR3 region: CASSLGGAGGTDTQYF. The CDR3 DNA is TGTGCTAGCAGCTTGGGCGGAGCGGGGGGCACAGATACGCAGTATTTT. The chain couples TRBV7-7 to TRBJ2-3; 8 bases line up with TRBD2. Germline assignment: CDR1 SSHAT and CDR2 FNYEAQ (reference sequence). The CDR3 is 16 residues long.

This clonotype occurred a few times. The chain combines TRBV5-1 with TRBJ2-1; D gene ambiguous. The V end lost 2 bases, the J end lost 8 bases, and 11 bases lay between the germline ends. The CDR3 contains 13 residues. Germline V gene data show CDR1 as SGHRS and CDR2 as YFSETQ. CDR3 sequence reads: CASSFYPEYEQFF. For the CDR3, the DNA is TGCGCCAGCAGCTTCTATCCTGAATATGAGCAGTTCTTC.

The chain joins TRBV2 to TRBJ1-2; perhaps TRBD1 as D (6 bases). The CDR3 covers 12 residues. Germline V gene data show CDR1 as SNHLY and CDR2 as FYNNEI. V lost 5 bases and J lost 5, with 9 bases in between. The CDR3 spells CASSWTAYGYTF. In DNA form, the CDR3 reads TGTGCCAGCAGTTGGACAGCGTATGGCTACACCTTC.

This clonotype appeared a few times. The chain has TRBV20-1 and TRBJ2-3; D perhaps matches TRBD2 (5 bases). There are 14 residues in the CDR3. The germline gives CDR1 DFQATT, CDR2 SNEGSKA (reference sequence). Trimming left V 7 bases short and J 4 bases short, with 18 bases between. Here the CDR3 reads CSGSSDRGSDTQYF. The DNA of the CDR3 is TGCAGTGGTAGCTCGGACCGAGGGTCAGATACGCAGTATTTT.

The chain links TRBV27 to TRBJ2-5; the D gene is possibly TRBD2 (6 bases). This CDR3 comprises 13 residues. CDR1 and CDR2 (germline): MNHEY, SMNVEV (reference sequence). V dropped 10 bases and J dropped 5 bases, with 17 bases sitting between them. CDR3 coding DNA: TGTGCCACCAAGGACTATTCACGGGAGACCCAGTACTTC. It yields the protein CATKDYSRETQYF.

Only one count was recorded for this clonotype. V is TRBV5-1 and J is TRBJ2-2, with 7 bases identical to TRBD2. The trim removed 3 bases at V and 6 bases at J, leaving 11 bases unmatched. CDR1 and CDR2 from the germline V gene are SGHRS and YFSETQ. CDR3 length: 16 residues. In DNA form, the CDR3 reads TGCGCCAGCAGCTCGTTTCTAGCGGTGGGCGCCGGGGAGCTGTTTTTT. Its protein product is CASSSFLAVGAGELFF.

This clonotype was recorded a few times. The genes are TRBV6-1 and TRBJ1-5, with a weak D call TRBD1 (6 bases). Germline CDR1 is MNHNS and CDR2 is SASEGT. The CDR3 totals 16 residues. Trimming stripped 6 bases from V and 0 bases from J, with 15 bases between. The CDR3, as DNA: TGTGCCAGCAGAACCGACAGGAGCTATAGCAATCAGCCCCAGCATTTT. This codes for CASRTDRSYSNQPQHF.

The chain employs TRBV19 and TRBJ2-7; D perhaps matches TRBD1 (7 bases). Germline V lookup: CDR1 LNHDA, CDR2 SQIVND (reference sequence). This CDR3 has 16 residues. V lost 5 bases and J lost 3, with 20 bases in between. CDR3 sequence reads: CASSASGGPGIYEQYF. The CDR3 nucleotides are TGTGCCAGTAGTGCATCAGGGGGGCCGGGGATCTACGAGCAGTACTTC. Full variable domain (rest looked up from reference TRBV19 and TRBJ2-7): DGGITQSPKYLFRKEGQNVTLSCEQNLNHDAMYWYRQDPGQGLRLIYYSQIVNDFQKGDIAEGYSVSREKKESFPLTVTSAQKNPTAFYLCASSASGGPGIYEQYFGPGTRLTVT.

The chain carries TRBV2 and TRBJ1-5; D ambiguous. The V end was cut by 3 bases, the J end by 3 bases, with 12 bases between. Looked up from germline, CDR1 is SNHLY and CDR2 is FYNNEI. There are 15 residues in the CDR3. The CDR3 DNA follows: TGTGCCAGCAGTGACGAGGTGACACTCAATCAGCCCCAGCATTTT. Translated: CASSDEVTLNQPQHF.

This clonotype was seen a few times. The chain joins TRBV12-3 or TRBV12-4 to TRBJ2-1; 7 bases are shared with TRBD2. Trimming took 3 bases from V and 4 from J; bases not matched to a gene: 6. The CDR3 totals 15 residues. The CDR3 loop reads CASSLPSGGYNEQFF. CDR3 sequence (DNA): TGTGCCAGCAGTTTGCCTAGCGGAGGTTACAATGAGCAGTTCTTC.

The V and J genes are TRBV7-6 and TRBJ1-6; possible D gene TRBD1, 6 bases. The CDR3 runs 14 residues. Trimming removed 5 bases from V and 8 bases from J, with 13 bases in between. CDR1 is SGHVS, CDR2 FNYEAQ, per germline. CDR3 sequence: CASSQQGEDSPLHF. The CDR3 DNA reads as TGTGCCAGCAGCCAACAGGGTGAGGATTCACCCCTCCACTTT. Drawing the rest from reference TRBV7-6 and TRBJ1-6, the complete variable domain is GAGVSQSPRYKVTKRGQDVALRCDPISGHVSLYWYRQALGQGPEFLTYFNYEAQQDKSGLPNDRFSAERPEGSISTLTIQRTEQRDSAMYRCASSQQGEDSPLHFGNGTRLTVT.

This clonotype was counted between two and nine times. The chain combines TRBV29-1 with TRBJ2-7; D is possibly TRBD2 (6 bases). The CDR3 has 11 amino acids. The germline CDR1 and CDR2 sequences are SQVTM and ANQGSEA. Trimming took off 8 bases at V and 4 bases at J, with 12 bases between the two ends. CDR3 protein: CSFRRGYEQYF. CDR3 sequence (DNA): TGCAGCTTTAGGAGGGGTTACGAGCAGTACTTC.

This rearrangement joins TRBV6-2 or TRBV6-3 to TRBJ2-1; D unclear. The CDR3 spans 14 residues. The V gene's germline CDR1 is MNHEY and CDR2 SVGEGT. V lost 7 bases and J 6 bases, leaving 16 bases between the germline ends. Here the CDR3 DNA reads TGTGCCAGCACCCACCGGCTTCTTAGCAATGAGCAGTTCTTC. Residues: CASTHRLLSNEQFF.

The CDR3 nucleotides are TGTGCCAGCTCACACGCCGAAACGGCCCACAATGAGCAGTTCTTC. Amino acid sequence: CASSHAETAHNEQFF. V gene TRBV18 combines with J gene TRBJ2-1; no firm D call. Trimming cost V 4 bases and J 5 bases, with 15 bases left between them. There are 15 residues in the CDR3. Germline V gives CDR1 KGHSH, CDR2 LQKENI. The full variable domain, in which reference TRBV18 and TRBJ2-1 provide the parts outside the CDR3, is NAGVMQNPRHLVRRRGQEARLRCSPMKGHSHVYWYRQLPEEGLKFMVYLQKENIIDESGMPKERFSAEFPKEGPSILRIQQVVRGDSAAYFCASSHAETAHNEQFFGPGTRLTVL.

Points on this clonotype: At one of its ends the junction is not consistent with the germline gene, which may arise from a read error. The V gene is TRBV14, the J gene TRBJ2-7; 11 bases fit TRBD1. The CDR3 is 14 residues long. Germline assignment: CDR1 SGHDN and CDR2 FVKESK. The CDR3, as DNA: TGTGCCAGCAGCCAAGCTGGTCTCTTGGGACAGGGGGATTTC. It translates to CASSQAGLLGQGDF.

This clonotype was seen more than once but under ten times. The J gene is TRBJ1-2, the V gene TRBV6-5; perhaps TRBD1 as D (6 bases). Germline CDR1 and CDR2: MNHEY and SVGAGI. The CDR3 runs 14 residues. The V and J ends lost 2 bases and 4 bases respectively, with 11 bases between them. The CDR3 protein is CASSYIGGPYGYTF. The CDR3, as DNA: TGTGCCAGCAGTTACATTGGGGGCCCCTATGGCTACACCTTC.

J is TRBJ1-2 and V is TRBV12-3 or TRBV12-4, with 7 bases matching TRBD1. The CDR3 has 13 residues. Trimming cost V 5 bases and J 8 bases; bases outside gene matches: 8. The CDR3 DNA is TGTGCCAGCAGTCCCACAGGGGCGGCAGGCTACACCTTC. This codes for CASSPTGAAGYTF.

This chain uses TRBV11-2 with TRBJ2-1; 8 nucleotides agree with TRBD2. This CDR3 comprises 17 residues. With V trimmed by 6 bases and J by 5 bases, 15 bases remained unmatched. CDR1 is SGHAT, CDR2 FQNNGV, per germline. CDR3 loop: CASRQRLAPSGHNEQFF. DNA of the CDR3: TGTGCCAGCAGACAAAGACTAGCGCCGTCCGGCCACAATGAGCAGTTCTTC.

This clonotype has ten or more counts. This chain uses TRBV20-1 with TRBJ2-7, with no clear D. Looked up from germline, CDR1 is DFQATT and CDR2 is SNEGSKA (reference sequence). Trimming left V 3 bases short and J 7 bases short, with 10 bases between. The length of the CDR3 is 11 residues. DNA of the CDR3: TGCAGTGCTAGTAATAAAATTGAGCAGTACTTC. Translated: CSASNKIEQYF.

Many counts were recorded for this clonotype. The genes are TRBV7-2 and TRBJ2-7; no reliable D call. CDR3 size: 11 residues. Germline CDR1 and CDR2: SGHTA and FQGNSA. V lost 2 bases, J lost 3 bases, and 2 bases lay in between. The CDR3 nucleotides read TGTGCCAGCAGCTTACACTACGAGCAGTACTTC. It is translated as CASSLHYEQYF.

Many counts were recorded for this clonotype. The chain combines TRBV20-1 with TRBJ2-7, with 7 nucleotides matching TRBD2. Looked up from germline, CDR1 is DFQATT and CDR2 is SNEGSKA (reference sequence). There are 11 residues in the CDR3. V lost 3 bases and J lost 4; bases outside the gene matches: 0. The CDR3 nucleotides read TGCAGTGCTAGGGGGGGGTACGAGCAGTACTTC. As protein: CSARGGYEQYF.

CDR3 in DNA: TGCAGTGCCAACCAAAATGGGTACGAGCAGTACTTC. Protein sequence: CSANQNGYEQYF. The chain is built from TRBV20-1 and TRBJ2-7; D unresolved. Trimming took 6 bases from V and 4 from J, leaving 13 bases between them. CDR3 size: 12 residues. Germline-derived CDR1 and CDR2 are DFQATT and SNEGSKA (reference sequence).

The CDR3 region has the DNA TGTGCCAGCAGTGGATACTACAGGGTCCCCGCCTACGAGCAGTACTTC. This sequence encodes CASSGYYRVPAYEQYF. This chain joins TRBV6-1 and TRBJ2-7; D is possibly TRBD1 (6 bases). Between the trimmed V and J ends, which lost 4 bases and 2 bases, there was a span of 18 bases. CDR3 size: 16 residues. The germline V gene has CDR1 MNHNS and CDR2 SASEGT.